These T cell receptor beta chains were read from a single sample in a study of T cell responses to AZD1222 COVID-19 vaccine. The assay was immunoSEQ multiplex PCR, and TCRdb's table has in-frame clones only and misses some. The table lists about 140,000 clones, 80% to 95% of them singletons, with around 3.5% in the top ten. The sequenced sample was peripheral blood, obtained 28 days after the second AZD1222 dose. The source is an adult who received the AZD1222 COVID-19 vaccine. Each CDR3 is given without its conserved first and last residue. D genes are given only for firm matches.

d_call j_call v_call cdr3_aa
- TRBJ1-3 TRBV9 ASSDLSGNTIY
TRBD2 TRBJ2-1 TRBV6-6 ASSRTSGSRDNEQF
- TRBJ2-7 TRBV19 ASSIVRGEQY
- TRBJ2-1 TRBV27 ASRSGGQNNEQF
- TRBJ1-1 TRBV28 ASSLWGAGEAF
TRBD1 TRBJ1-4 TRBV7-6 ASSAYRGTNEKLF
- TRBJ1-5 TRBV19 ASSGSDETNQPQH
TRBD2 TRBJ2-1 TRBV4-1 ASSSGRASGRTYNEQF
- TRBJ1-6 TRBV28 ATSQGFGSPLH
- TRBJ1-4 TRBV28 ASSIPRGGQLVV
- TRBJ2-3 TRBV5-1 ASSQISTDTQY
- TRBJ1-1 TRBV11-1 ASSPASGYEAF
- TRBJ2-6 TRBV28 ASSLRSQSSGANVLT
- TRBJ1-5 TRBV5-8 ASSLEGRGNQPQH
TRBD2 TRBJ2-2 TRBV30 AWSVLLAGPSTGELF
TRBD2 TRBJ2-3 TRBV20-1 SASSREWTDTQY
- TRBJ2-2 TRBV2 AARRGPIYGELF
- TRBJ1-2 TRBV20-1 SASGNYGYT
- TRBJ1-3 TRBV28 ASRRQESGNTIY
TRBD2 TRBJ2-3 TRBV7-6 ASSRRTREAPDTQY
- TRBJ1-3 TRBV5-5 ASRSAGSSGNTIY
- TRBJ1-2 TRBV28 ASRLGGGYGYT
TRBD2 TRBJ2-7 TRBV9 ASSPLPGLARHEQY
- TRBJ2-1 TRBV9 ASSVSTGSYNEQF
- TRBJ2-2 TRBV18 ASSPETVPTGELF
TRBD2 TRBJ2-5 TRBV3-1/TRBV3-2 ASSHLTGASGETQY
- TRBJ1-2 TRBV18 ASSPLAGRDNYGYT
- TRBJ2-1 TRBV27 ASSHRGEGEQF
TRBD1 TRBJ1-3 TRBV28 ASSFGDSRNTIY
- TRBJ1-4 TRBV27 ASRRDLEGEKLF
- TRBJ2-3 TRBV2 ASSERLYTDTQY
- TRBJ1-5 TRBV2 ASQSRPGSSNQPQH
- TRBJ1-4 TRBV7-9 ASSLNGVGEKLF
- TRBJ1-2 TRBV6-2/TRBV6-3 ASSYSGGEAPDYGYT
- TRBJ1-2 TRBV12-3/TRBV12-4 ASSLAQRAGYT
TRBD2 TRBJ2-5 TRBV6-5 ASSYLAGAKTQY
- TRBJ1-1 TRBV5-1 ASSSIDRRGTEAF
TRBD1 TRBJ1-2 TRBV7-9 ASSAGTGGNGYT
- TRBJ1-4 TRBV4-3 ASSQGRSRGTYNEKLF